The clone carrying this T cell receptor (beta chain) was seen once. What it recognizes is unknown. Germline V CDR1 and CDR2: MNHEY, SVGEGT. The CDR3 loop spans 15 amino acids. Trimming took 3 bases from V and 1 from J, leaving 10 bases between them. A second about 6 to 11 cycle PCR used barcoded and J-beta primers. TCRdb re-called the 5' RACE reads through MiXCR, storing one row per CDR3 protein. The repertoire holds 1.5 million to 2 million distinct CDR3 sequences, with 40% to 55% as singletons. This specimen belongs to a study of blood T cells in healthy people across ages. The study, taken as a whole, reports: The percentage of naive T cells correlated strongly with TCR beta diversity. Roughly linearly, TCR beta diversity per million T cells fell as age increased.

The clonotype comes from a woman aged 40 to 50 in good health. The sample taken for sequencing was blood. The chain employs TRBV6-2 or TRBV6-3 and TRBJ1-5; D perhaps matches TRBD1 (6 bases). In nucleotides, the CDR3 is TGTGCCAGCAGTTATGGGGGCGGGAGCAATCAGCCCCAGCATTTT. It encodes CASSYGGGSNQPQHF.